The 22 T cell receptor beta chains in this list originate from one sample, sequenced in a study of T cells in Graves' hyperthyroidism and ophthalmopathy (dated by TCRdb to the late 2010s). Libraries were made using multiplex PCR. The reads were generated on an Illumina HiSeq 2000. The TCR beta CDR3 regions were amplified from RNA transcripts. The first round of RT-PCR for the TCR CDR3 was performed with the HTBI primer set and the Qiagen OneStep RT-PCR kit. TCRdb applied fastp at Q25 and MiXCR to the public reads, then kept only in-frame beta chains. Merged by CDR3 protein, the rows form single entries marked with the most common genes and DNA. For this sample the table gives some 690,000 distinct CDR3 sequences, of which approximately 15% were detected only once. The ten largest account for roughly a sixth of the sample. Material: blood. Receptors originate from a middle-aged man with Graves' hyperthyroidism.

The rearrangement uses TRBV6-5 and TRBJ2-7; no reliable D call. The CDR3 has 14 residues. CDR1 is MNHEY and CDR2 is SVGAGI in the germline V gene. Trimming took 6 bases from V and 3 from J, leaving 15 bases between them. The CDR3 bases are TGTGCCAGCAGCTCCCTCATTTCGAGCTACGAGCAGTACTTC. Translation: CASSSLISSYEQYF.

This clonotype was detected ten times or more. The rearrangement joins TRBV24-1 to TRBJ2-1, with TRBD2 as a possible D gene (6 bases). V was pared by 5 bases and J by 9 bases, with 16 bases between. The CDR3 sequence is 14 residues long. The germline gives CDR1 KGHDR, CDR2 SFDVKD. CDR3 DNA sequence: TGTGCCACCAGTGCTAGGACTATTACATCTGAGCAGTTCTTC. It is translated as CATSARTITSEQFF.

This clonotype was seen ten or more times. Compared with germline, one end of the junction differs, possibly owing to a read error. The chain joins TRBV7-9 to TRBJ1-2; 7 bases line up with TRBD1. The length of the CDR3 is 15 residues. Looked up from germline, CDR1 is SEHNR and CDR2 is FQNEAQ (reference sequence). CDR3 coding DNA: TGTGCCAGCAGCCTAGCGACAGGGCTTAACTATGGCTACACCTTC. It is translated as CASSLATGLNYGYTF.

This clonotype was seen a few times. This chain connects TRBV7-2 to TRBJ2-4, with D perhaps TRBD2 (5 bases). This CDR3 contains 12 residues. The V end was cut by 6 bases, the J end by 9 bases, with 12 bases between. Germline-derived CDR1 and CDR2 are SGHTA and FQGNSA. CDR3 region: CASSPLGGIQYF. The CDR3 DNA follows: TGTGCCAGCAGTCCACTTGGAGGCATTCAGTACTTC.

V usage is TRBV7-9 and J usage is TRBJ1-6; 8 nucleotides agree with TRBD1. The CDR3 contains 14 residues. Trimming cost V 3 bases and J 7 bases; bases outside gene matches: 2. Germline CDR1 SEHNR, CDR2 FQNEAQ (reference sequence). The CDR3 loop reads CASSFTGGNSPLHF. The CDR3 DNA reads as TGTGCCAGCAGCTTTACAGGGGGAAATTCACCCCTCCACTTT.

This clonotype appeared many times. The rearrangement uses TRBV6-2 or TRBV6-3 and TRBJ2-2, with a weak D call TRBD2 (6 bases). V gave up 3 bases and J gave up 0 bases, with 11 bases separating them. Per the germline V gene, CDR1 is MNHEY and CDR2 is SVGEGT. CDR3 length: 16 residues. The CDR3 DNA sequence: TGTGCCAGCAGTTATAGCGGAAACGCGAACACCGGGGAGCTGTTTTTT. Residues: CASSYSGNANTGELFF.

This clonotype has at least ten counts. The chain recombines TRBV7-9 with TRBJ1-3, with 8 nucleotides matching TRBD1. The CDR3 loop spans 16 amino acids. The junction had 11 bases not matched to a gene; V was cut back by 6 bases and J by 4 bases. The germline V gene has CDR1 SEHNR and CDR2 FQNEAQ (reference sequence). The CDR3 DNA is TGTGCCAGCAGATCGGGACAGGAACGTCGCGGAAACACCATATATTTT. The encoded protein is CASRSGQERRGNTIYF.

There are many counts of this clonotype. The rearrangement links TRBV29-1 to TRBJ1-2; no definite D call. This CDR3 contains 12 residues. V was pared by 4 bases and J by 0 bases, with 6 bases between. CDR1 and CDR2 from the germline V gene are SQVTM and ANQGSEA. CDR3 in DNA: TGCAGCGTTGGGTCCCCTAACTATGGCTACACCTTC. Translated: CSVGSPNYGYTF.

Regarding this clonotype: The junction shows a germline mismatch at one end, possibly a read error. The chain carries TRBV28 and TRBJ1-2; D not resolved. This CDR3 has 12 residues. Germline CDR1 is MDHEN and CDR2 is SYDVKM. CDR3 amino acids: CAGSSLSGGYTF. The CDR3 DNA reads TGTGCCGGCAGTTCCCTTTCGGGTGGCTACACCTTC.

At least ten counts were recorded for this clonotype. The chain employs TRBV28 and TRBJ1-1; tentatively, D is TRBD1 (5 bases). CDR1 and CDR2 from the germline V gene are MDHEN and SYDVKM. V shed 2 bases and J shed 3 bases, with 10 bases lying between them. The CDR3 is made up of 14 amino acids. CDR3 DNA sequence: TGTGCCAGCAGTTTACGAGGGGCCGACACTGAAGCTTTCTTT. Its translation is CASSLRGADTEAFF.

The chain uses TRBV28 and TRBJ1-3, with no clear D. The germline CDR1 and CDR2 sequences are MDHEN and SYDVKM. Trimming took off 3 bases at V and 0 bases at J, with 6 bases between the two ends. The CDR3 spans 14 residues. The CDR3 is CASSFFLSGNTIYF. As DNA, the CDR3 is TGTGCCAGCAGTTTTTTTCTCTCTGGAAACACCATATATTTT.

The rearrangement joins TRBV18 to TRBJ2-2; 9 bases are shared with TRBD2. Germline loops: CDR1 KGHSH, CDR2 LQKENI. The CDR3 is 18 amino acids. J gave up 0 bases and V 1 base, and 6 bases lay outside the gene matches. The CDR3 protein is CASSPRLAETANTGELFF. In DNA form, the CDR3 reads TGTGCCAGCTCACCACGACTAGCGGAGACCGCGAACACCGGGGAGCTGTTTTTT.

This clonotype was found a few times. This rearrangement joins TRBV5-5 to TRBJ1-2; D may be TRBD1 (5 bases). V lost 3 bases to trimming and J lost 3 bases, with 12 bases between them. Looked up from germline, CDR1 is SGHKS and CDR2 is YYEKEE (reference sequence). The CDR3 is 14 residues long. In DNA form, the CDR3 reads TGTGCCAGCAGCTCGACAGCGACGGACTATGGCTACACCTTC. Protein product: CASSSTATDYGYTF.

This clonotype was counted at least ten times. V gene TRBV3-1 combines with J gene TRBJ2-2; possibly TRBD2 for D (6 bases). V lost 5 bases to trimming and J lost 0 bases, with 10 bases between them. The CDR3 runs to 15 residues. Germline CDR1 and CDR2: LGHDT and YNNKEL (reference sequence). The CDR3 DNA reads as TGTGCCAGCAGCATCCGCGGGGCGAACACCGGGGAGCTGTTTTTT. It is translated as CASSIRGANTGELFF.

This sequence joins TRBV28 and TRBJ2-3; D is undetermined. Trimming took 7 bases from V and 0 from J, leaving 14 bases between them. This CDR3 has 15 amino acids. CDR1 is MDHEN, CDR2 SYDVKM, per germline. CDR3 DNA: TGTGCCAGCATGAAGTCCTATCCTAGCACAGATACGCAGTATTTT. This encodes CASMKSYPSTDTQYF.

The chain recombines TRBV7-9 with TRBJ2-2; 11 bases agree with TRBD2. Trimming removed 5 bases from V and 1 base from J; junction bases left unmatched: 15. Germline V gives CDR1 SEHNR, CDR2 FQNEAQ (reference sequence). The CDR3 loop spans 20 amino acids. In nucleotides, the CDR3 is TGTGCCAGCAGCACCCCAAGCAAAGCCGGGACTAGCGGGAACACCGGGGAGCTGTTTTTT. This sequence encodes CASSTPSKAGTSGNTGELFF.

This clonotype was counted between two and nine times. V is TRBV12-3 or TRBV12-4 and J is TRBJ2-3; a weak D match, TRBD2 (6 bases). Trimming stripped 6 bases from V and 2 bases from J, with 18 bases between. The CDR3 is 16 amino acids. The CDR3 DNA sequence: TGTGCCAGCAGGGCCCTTGGCAGGGAGGACACAGATACGCAGTATTTT. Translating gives CASRALGREDTDTQYF.

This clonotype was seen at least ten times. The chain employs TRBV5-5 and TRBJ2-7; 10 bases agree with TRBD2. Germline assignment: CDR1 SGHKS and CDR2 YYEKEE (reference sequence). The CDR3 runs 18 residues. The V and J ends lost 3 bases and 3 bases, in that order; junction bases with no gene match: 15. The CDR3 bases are TGTGCCAGCAGCTCCAATCAAGCCCAACTAGCGGGGTACTACGAGCAGTACTTC. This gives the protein CASSSNQAQLAGYYEQYF.

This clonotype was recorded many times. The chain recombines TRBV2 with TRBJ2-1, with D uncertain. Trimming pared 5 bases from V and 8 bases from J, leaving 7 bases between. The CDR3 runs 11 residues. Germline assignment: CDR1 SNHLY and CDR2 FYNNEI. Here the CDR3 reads CASSIADEQFF. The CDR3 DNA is TGTGCCAGCAGTATAGCCGATGAGCAGTTCTTC.

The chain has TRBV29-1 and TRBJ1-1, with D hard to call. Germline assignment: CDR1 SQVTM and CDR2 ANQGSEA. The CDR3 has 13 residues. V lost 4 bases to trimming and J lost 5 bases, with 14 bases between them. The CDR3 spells CSVASLRLTEAFF. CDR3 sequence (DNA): TGCAGCGTTGCCTCCTTACGTTTGACTGAAGCTTTCTTT.

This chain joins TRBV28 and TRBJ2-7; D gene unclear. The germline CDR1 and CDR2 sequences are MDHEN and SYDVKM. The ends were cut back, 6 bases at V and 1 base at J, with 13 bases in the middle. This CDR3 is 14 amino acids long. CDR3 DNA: TGTGCCAGCAGCCCGGCGTGGATTTCCTACGAGCAGTACTTC. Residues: CASSPAWISYEQYF.

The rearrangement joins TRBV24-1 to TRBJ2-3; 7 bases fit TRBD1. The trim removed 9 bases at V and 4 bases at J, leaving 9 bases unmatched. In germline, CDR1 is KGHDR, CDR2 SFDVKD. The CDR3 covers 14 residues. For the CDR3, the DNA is TGTGCCACCGGATCCGGGACAGCCTCAGATACGCAGTATTTT. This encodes CATGSGTASDTQYF.